The clone carrying this T cell receptor (beta chain) was observed at least ten times. Its antigen is unknown. Previously published methods and listed TCR primers were used for the bulk TCR libraries. From the PCR reads, TCRdb called clonotypes with MiXCR, one entry per CDR3 protein. The profile covers 250,000 to 350,000 distinct CDR3 sequences, with 20% to 25% appearing a single time and approximately 0.83% taken by the ten largest. The V and J ends lost 6 bases and 2 bases respectively, with 9 bases between them. The length of the CDR3 is 13 residues. Germline V gene lookup returns CDR1 MNHNS and CDR2 SASEGT. Libraries for naive CD8 T cells, which were made from roughly 21,000 to 960,000 sorted cells, drew on 10%, 30% or 50% of the RNA. Sorting isolated naive CD8 T cells as CD8+CD4-CCR7+CD45RA+ events. The record originates from a study of molecular identifiers for immune sequencing clone quantification.

Findings and limits, study-wide: A single cell's spiked Jurkat TCR RNA was reportedly detectable among approximately 930,000 naive cells.

The chain employs TRBV6-1 and TRBJ2-3; TRBD2 might be the D (5 bases). Input material: naive CD8+ T cells from blood, with Jurkat cell RNA spiked in. Subset specified: FACS-sorted CD8+CD4-CCR7+CD45RA+ naive T cells. The sequence was collected from a human donor in good health. Some libraries in this study had Jurkat cell RNA spiked in. CDR3: CASSREYTDTQYF. The CDR3 DNA reads TGTGCCAGCAGCCGGGAATACACAGATACGCAGTATTTT.